This T cell receptor (beta chain) emerged from a study of blood T cell repertoires in COVID-19. Looking at the study overall: Spain, Italy and the United States supplied samples that represented acute and convalescent COVID-19. T cells, B-cell-depleted T cells, or PBMCs supplied cDNA or gDNA.

As originally analysed: Estimation of nucleated cell counts was performed using reference gene primer amplification. Produced via immunoSEQ multiplex PCR; TCRdb's table is partial and in-frame only. V and J calls and clone size follow that table, whereas D and trimming were derived from the DNA. The profile shows 350,000 to 500,000 clones, approximately 90% of them singletons. Between the trimmed V and J ends, which lost 1 base and 3 bases, there was a span of 15 bases. Germline-derived CDR1 and CDR2 are SGDLS and YYNGEE. The length of the CDR3 is 16 residues. The sequenced sample consisted of peripheral blood. The chain recombines TRBV9 with TRBJ2-3; possibly TRBD2 for D (7 bases). The receptor was isolated from a man aged 18-30 years with COVID-19, enrolled during active disease. The CDR3 region is CASSVRGGDYTDTQYF. The CDR3 nucleotides are TGTGCCAGCAGCGTAAGAGGGGGGGACTATACAGATACGCAGTATTTT.